This T cell receptor beta chain comes out of a study of T cells in localized non-small cell lung cancer. Study-wide points: Adjacent uninvolved lung tissue had the highest T cell clonality, exceeding tumor. Detection in adjacent lung was observed for a median around 55 of the top 100 tumor clones. Increased T cell density in blood showed an association with longer overall survival.

The CDR3 is 13 residues long. Germline V gene sequence: CDR1 SQVTM, CDR2 ANQGSEA. V trimming: 2 bases; J trimming: 1 base; junction bases outside the gene matches: 1. This clone appeared a few times. Its antigen is unidentified. The sample has other DNA sequences that encode this CDR3 too. The table came from immunoSEQ multiplex PCR; TCRdb's copy has only in-frame clones and leaves some out. Of some 50,000 clones listed, around nine tenths are singletons. This chain joins TRBV29-1 and TRBJ1-1; TRBD1 matches at 7 bases. The starting material was PBMCs, obtained before any cancer treatment. The sequence was collected from a female donor with stage II lung adenocarcinoma. The CDR3 is CSVERTGNTEAFF. The CDR3 DNA sequence: TGCAGCGTTGAACGGACAGGGAACACTGAAGCTTTCTTT.